The source of this T cell receptor (beta chain) is a study of T cell responses to AZD1222 COVID-19 vaccine. Findings and limits, study-wide: At baseline, seropositivity was found in only a handful of AZD1222 recipients. Donors were mostly white British, more females; clonal diversity possibly underestimated. Spike was spanned by vaccine-associated CD4 TCRs, which were dominant at 160-218 and 743-854. Spike-specific TCR breadth and depth grew following two AZD1222 doses.

Data came from immunoSEQ multiplex PCR; TCRdb stores just in-frame clones and leaves some out. This table has about 140,000 clones, 85% to 95% appearing once. As to this clone: The antigen remains undetermined.

V shed 4 bases and J 3 bases; nucleotides not matched to a gene: 11. The germline CDR1 and CDR2 sequences are SGHRS and YFSETQ. The CDR3 spans 18 residues. Material: peripheral blood, obtained after recovery from COVID-19. This TCR was sampled from an adult who had recovered from COVID-19. The rearrangement uses TRBV5-1 and TRBJ2-7, with 15 bases identical to TRBD2. CDR3 nucleotides: TGCGCCAGCAGCCCTGGACTAGCGGGAGGGTTTCTCGACTACGAGCAGTACTTC. Encoded protein: CASSPGLAGGFLDYEQYF.